Sequencing of this TCR beta chain was carried out in a study of vaccination and CD4 T cells after COVID-19. This clonotype is classed as large. What it recognizes is unknown. With 7 bases clipped from V and 4 bases from J, the junction kept 15 bases outside the gene matches. Germline V CDR1 and CDR2: LNHDA, SQIVND (reference sequence). CDR3 length: 16 residues. Sequencing of cultured CD4+ T cell DNA used the Oncomine TCR Beta short-read assay. TCRdb fed the PCR reads into MiXCR, producing one record per CDR3 protein. The sample holds around 10,000 distinct CDR3 sequences, 60% seen once. As to treatment: roughly ten-day PBMC culture with coronavirus spike peptide pools or control peptides (ViraFEST assay). Negative selection was the method that isolated CD4+ T cells after more than eight days of culture.

The rearrangement joins TRBV19 to TRBJ1-1; 7 nucleotides agree with TRBD1. This receptor was identified in a human donor with COVID-19. The specimen comprised cultured CD4+ T cells from blood, sampled after SARS-CoV-2 vaccination. The CDR3 sequence is CASNRQGGGWITEAFF. CDR3 nucleotide sequence: TGTGCCAGTAATCGGCAGGGGGGAGGTTGGATCACTGAAGCTTTCTTT.